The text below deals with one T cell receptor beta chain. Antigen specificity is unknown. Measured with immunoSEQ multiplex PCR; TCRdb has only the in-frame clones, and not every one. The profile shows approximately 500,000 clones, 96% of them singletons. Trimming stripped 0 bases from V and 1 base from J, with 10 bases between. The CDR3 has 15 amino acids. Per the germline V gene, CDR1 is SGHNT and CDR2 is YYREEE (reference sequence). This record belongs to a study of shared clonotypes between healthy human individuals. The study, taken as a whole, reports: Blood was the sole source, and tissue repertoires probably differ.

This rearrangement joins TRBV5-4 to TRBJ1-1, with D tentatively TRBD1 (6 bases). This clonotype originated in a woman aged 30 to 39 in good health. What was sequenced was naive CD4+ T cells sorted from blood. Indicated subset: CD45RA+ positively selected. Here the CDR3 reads CASSLDRVGNTEAFF. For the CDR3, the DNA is TGTGCCAGCAGCTTGGACAGGGTGGGGAACACTGAAGCTTTCTTT.